Following are 25 T cell receptor beta chains from one sample sequenced in a study of blood T cell repertoires in COVID-19. Measured with immunoSEQ multiplex PCR; TCRdb has only the in-frame clones, and not every one. The sample carries 25,000 to 35,000 clones, about 91% recorded once. The sample consisted of peripheral blood. Every receptor here comes from a human donor with active COVID-19. The donor label of this sample is uncertain.

V is TRBV2 and J is TRBJ2-2; 13 bases agree with TRBD2. J gave up 9 bases and V 6 bases, and 7 bases lay outside the gene matches. The CDR3 runs to 15 residues. CDR1 SNHLY and CDR2 FYNNEI come from the germline V gene. CDR3 loop: CASSLGLAGSWELFF. In DNA form, the CDR3 reads TGTGCCAGCAGCTTGGGACTAGCGGGGAGCTGGGAGCTGTTTTTT.

The chain carries TRBV5-1 and TRBJ1-1; D is unclear. V gave up 5 bases and J gave up 0 bases, with 11 bases separating them. Per the germline V gene, CDR1 is SGHRS and CDR2 is YFSETQ. This CDR3 has 14 residues. CDR3 nucleotides: TGCGCCAGCAGTCCTATTCGTCTGAACACTGAAGCTTTCTTT. It codes for CASSPIRLNTEAFF.

The V gene is TRBV24-1, the J gene TRBJ2-2; 7 nucleotides align to TRBD2. Germline V CDR1 and CDR2: KGHDR, SFDVKD. The ends lost 3 bases at V and 3 bases at J; junction bases unmatched: 6. This CDR3 region has 16 residues. The CDR3 nucleotides are TGTGCCACCAGTGATCGGTGGGGGGGTCACACCGGGGAGCTGTTTTTT. It translates to CATSDRWGGHTGELFF.

This chain uses TRBV27 with TRBJ2-7; 7 nucleotides agree with TRBD1. The CDR3 runs 16 residues. Germline trimming cut 5 bases from V and 1 base from J; bases unmatched to any gene: 11. The germline CDR1 and CDR2 sequences are MNHEY and SMNVEV (reference sequence). This CDR3 is CASSTSTGERSYEQYF. For the CDR3, the DNA is TGTGCCAGCAGTACGTCTACAGGGGAGAGGTCCTACGAGCAGTACTTC.

The chain couples TRBV6-2 or TRBV6-3 to TRBJ2-7; D remains unclear. The CDR3 runs 16 residues. Trimming took off 1 base at V and 0 bases at J, with 13 bases between the two ends. The germline gives CDR1 MNHEY, CDR2 SVGEGT. This CDR3 reads CASSYFSGRVSYEQYF. The CDR3 DNA is TGTGCCAGCAGTTACTTTTCAGGCCGTGTCTCCTACGAGCAGTACTTC.

The rearrangement joins TRBV21-1 to TRBJ1-4. TRBV21-1 is termed a pseudogene. The CDR3 covers 17 residues. The DNA for the CDR3 is TGTGCCAGCAGCATTCGAAGCGTGACGCCCATCTTTGAAAAACTGTTTTTT. Its protein product is CASSIRSVTPIFEKLFF.

The chain has TRBV29-1 and TRBJ1-1; possible D gene TRBD1, 6 bases. The V and J ends lost 3 bases and 3 bases respectively, with 14 bases between them. The germline CDR1 and CDR2 sequences are SQVTM and ANQGSEA. This CDR3 has 14 amino acids. Here the CDR3 DNA reads TGCAGCGTTGATAGGGCGACAGGAGACACTGAAGCTTTCTTT. Translated: CSVDRATGDTEAFF.

This chain links TRBV6-5 with TRBJ1-6, with TRBD1 matching 8 bases. Germline values: CDR1 MNHEY, CDR2 SVGAGI. After removal of 3 bases from V and 9 bases from J, the junction contained 10 bases not matched to a gene. The CDR3 covers 16 residues. CDR3 sequence: CASSYYPGGYGSPLHF. Here the CDR3 DNA reads TGTGCCAGCAGTTATTATCCAGGGGGCTACGGTTCACCCCTCCACTTT.

The rearrangement uses TRBV5-6 and TRBJ2-7; 8 bases line up with TRBD2. This CDR3 spans 15 amino acids. Germline lookup yields CDR1 SGHDT and CDR2 YYEEEE. The trim removed 6 bases at V and 4 bases at J, leaving 12 bases unmatched. This chain's CDR3 is CASTRPGGGGYEQYF. In DNA, the CDR3 is TGTGCCAGCACCCGACCCGGGGGGGGTGGGTACGAGCAGTACTTC.

This clone was counted a single time. The rearrangement uses TRBV5-1 and TRBJ2-5, with D perhaps TRBD2 (6 bases). V was cut by 5 bases and J by 2 bases, with 13 bases left in between. The CDR3 is 14 residues long. Germline V lookup: CDR1 SGHRS, CDR2 YFSETQ. The CDR3 DNA reads as TGCGCCAGCAGTCAGGGACTTAATCAAGAGACCCAGTACTTC. This encodes CASSQGLNQETQYF.

The V call is TRBV5-3, the J call TRBJ2-3; 10 bases are a match to TRBD2. TRBV5-3 is noted as an ORF with a role that remains uncertain. V lost 0 bases to trimming and J lost 2 bases; unmatched junction nucleotides: 6. CDR3 length: 17 amino acids. The CDR3 region has the DNA TGTGCCAGAAGCTTGGAAGCGGGGGGGCCCCCCACAGATACGCAGTATTTT. It specifies CARSLEAGGPPTDTQYF.

This rearrangement joins TRBV5-1 to TRBJ2-7, with D perhaps TRBD1 (5 bases). The V and J ends lost 0 bases and 7 bases respectively, with 14 bases between them. The CDR3 spans 14 residues. Germline CDR1 reads SGHRS; CDR2 reads YFSETQ. CDR3 DNA sequence: TGCGCCAGCAGCTTGGGTCCAGGGTCGATTGAGCAGTACTTC. This encodes CASSLGPGSIEQYF.

This clone was observed a single time. This chain's CDR3 is CASSYPGLAGGVEQYF. CDR3 nucleotide sequence: TGTGCCAGCAGTTACCCGGGACTAGCGGGAGGGGTCGAGCAGTACTTC. The rearrangement uses TRBV28 and TRBJ2-7, with 16 bases fitting TRBD2. Germline CDR1 is MDHEN and CDR2 is SYDVKM. The CDR3 extends over 16 amino acids. Trimming took 4 bases from V and 6 from J; bases not matched to a gene: 6. Combining the CDR3 with reference TRBV28 and TRBJ2-7 gives the whole variable domain DVKVTQSSRYLVKRTGEKVFLECVQDMDHENMFWYRQDPGLGLRLIYFSYDVKMKEKGDIPEGYSVSREKKERFSLILESASTNQTSMYLCASSYPGLAGGVEQYFGPGTRLTVT.

The chain carries TRBV7-2 and TRBJ2-3; tentative D call: TRBD2 (6 bases). Germline values: CDR1 SGHTA, CDR2 FQGNSA. V was trimmed by 3 bases and J by 0 bases, leaving 16 bases between them. The CDR3 is 17 residues long. CDR3 sequence: CASSLASGGTSTDTQYF. The CDR3 nucleotides read TGTGCCAGCAGCTTGGCCTCTGGCGGGACGAGCACAGATACGCAGTATTTT.

The J gene is TRBJ2-1, the V gene TRBV5-6, with TRBD2 identical over 10 bases. Germline values: CDR1 SGHDT, CDR2 YYEEEE. The CDR3 runs 14 residues. After removal of 3 bases from V and 7 bases from J, the junction contained 4 bases not matched to a gene. Here the CDR3 reads CASSSSGSRNEQFF. The DNA for the CDR3 is TGTGCCAGCAGCTCTAGCGGGAGCAGGAATGAGCAGTTCTTC.

The chain is built from TRBV30 and TRBJ1-2; 8 bases match TRBD1. The ends lost 0 bases at V and 2 bases at J; junction bases unmatched: 5. Per the germline V gene, CDR1 is GTSNPN and CDR2 is SVGIG (reference sequence). The CDR3 runs 15 residues. CDR3 loop: CAWSVQGVKNYGYTF. CDR3 DNA: TGTGCCTGGAGTGTACAGGGGGTAAAGAACTATGGCTACACCTTC.

The genes are TRBV27 and TRBJ2-1, with 7 bases aligning to TRBD1. CDR3 length: 14 residues. J was trimmed by 5 bases and V by 5 bases; bases with no gene match: 6. Germline loops: CDR1 MNHEY, CDR2 SMNVEV (reference sequence). CDR3 DNA sequence: TGTGCCAGCAGTGGATGGCAGGGGGACAATGAGCAGTTCTTC. It yields the protein CASSGWQGDNEQFF.

The V and J genes are TRBV5-1 and TRBJ2-1; TRBD2 matches 12 bases. Germline V gene data show CDR1 as SGHRS and CDR2 as YFSETQ. CDR3 length equals 14 residues. The ends lost 1 base at V and 11 bases at J; junction bases unmatched: 4. The CDR3 DNA follows: TGCGCCAGCAGCTTGAGGCTAGCGGGAGGGCAGCAGTTCTTC. Translating gives CASSLRLAGGQQFF. The full variable domain, its missing parts supplied by reference TRBV5-1 and TRBJ2-1, is KAGVTQTPRYLIKTRGQQVTLSCSPISGHRSVSWYQQTPGQGLQFLFEYFSETQRNKGNFPGRFSGRQFSNSRSEMNVSTLELGDSALYLCASSLRLAGGQQFFGPGTRLTVL.

This chain's CDR3 is CASSASGQGFHEQYF. Written as DNA, the CDR3 is TGTGCCAGCAGCGCCAGCGGACAGGGGTTCCACGAGCAGTACTTC. The rearrangement joins TRBV11-3 to TRBJ2-7, with TRBD1 identical over 9 bases. This CDR3 has 15 residues. Germline V gene lookup returns CDR1 SGHNT and CDR2 YENEEA. V was clipped by 5 bases and J by 5 bases; unmatched bases: 10.

This clone was found a few times. This chain uses TRBV18 with TRBJ2-2, with 9 bases identical to TRBD1. The trim removed 4 bases at V and 3 bases at J, leaving 3 bases unmatched. Germline-derived CDR1 and CDR2 are KGHSH and LQKENI. The CDR3 sequence is 15 residues long. This chain's CDR3 is CASSLRTGDTGELFF. Here the CDR3 DNA reads TGTGCCAGCTCACTCCGGACAGGGGACACCGGGGAGCTGTTTTTT.

V gene TRBV2 combines with J gene TRBJ1-2, with TRBD1 matching 8 bases. Per the germline V gene, CDR1 is SNHLY and CDR2 is FYNNEI. The CDR3 runs to 14 residues. V dropped 9 bases and J dropped 0; count of bases not matched to a gene: 6. The DNA for the CDR3 is TGTGCCAGAGGGACAGGCCAAACTAACTATGGCTACACCTTC. Translation: CARGTGQTNYGYTF.

This clone turned up a few times. This chain links TRBV3-1 (or the pseudogene TRBV3-2) with TRBJ1-1; no clear D. Trimming removed 5 bases at V and 0 bases at J, with 7 bases between. Looked up from germline, CDR1 is LGHDT and CDR2 is YNNKEL (reference sequence). The CDR3 runs 13 residues. CDR3: CASSIRMNTEAFF. CDR3 in DNA: TGTGCCAGCAGCATTCGTATGAACACTGAAGCTTTCTTT.

The rearrangement links TRBV30 to TRBJ2-5; 10 nucleotides match TRBD1. The ends lost 3 bases at V and 4 bases at J; junction bases unmatched: 8. Looked up from germline, CDR1 is GTSNPN and CDR2 is SVGIG (reference sequence). The length of the CDR3 is 15 residues. The CDR3 region is CAWRGTGEGRETQYF. CDR3 nucleotide sequence: TGTGCCTGGAGGGGGACAGGGGAAGGGAGAGAGACCCAGTACTTC.

This chain links TRBV14 with TRBJ1-5, with 7 bases identical to TRBD1. V shed 3 bases and J 7 bases; nucleotides not matched to a gene: 3. The germline CDR1 and CDR2 sequences are SGHDN and FVKESK. The CDR3 runs to 13 residues. The DNA of the CDR3 is TGTGCCAGCAGCCAGGACAGGAACCAGCCCCAGCATTTT. Protein product: CASSQDRNQPQHF.

The rearrangement joins TRBV5-6 to TRBJ1-1; 7 positions agree with TRBD1. With V trimmed by 4 bases and J by 8 bases, 14 bases remained unmatched. The CDR3 extends over 15 amino acids. Germline V lookup: CDR1 SGHDT, CDR2 YYEEEE. The CDR3 DNA follows: TGTGCCAGCAGCGTACAGGGGTATATCGCCGTAGAAGCTTTCTTT. Amino acid sequence: CASSVQGYIAVEAFF.